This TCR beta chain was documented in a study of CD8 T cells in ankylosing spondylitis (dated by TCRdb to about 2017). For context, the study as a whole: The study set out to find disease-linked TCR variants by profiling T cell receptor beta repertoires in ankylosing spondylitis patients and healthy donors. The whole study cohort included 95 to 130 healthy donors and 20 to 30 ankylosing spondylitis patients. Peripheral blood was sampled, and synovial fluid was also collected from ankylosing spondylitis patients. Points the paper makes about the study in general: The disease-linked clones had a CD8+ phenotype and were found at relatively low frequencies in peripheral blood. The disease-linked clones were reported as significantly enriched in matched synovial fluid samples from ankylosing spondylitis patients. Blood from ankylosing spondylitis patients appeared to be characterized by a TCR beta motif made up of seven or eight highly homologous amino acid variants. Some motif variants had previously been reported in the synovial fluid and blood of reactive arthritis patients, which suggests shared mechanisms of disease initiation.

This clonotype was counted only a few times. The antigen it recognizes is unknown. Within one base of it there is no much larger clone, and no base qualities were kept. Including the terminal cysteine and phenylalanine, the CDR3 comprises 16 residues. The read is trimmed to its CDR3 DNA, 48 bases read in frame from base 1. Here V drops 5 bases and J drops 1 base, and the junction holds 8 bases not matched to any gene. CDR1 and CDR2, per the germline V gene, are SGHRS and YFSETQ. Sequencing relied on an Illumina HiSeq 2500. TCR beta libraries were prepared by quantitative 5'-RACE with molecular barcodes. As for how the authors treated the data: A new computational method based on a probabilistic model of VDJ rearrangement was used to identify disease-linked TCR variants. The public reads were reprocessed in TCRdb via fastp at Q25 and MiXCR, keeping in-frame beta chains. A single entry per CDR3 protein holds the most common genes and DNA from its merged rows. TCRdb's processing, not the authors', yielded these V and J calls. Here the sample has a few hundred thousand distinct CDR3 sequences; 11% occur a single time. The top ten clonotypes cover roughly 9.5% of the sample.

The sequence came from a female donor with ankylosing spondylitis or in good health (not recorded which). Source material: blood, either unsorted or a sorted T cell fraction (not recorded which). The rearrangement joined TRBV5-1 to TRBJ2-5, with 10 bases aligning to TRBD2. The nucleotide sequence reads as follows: TGCGCCAGCAGGACTGGGACTAGCGCAACCCAAGAGACCCAGTACTTC. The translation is CASRTGTSATQETQYF.